This T cell receptor (beta chain) originates from a study of blood T cell repertoires in COVID-19. TCRdb keeps only in-frame clones here, not all; method: immunoSEQ multiplex PCR. The repertoire includes 200,000 to 250,000 clones, around 80% of them detected once, and approximately 4.3% sits in the top ten. The CDR3 length is 14 residues. CDR1 and CDR2 from the germline V gene are MNHNS and SASEGT. Trimming removed 2 bases at V and 0 bases at J, with 5 bases between. Specimen: PBMCs or T cells enriched from blood (not recorded which). This TCR derives from a man under 40 with acute COVID-19. This chain joins TRBV6-1 and TRBJ1-5; D gene unclear. The CDR3 protein is CASSERGSNQPQHF. For the CDR3, the DNA is TGTGCCAGCAGTGAACGCGGTAGCAATCAGCCCCAGCATTTT.